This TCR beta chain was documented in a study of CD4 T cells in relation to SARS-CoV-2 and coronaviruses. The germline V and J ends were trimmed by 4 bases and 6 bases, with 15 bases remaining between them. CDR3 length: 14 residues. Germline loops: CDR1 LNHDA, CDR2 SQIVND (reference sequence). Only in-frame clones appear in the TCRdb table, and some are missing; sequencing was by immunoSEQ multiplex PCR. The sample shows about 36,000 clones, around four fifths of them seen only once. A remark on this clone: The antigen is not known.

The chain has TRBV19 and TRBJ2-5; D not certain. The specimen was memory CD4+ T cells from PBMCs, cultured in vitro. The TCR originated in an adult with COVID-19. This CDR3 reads CASSTSQAAQTQYF. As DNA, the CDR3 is TGTGCCAGTAGTACGAGCCAGGCCGCGCAGACCCAGTACTTC.